This TCR beta chain comes out of a study of T-cell reconstitution after alpha-beta-depleted transplantation in children. Study results and limitations: Expanded graft clones, several hundred of them, were reportedly the source of alpha-beta T cells about two months after transplant. In some patients, recipient T cells and intrathymic progenitors surviving conditioning explained high day-60 diversity. At one year after transplant, newly produced T cells mostly accounted for T-cell counts and diversity.

With 3 bases clipped from V and 3 bases from J, the junction kept 8 bases outside the gene matches. This CDR3 is 15 amino acids long. CDR1 is DFQATT and CDR2 is SNEGSKA in the germline V gene (reference sequence). As it was prepared, the TCRbeta library received unique molecular identifiers. TCRdb recomputed calls from the PCR reads with MiXCR, one row per CDR3 protein. Of 530,000 or so distinct CDR3 sequences listed, 25% to 30% are singletons. This clonotype came up a few times. Its cognate antigen is unknown. This rearrangement joins TRBV20-1 to TRBJ2-7; 10 bases match TRBD2. This receptor was taken from a boy less than two years old with Wiskott-Aldrich syndrome, due to receive a stem cell transplant. The starting material was PBMCs, obtained before TCRalphabeta/CD19-depleted stem cell transplant. As DNA, the CDR3 is TGCAGTGCTAGCCAACCGGGACTAGCGTACTACGAGCAGTACTTC. Translation: CSASQPGLAYYEQYF.